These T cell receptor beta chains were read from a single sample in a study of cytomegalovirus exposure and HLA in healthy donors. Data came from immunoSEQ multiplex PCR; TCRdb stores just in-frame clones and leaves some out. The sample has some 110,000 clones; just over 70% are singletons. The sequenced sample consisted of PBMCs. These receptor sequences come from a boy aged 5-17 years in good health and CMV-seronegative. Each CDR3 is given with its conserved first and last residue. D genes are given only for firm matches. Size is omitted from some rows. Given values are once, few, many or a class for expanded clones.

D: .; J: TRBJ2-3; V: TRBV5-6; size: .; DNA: TGTGCCAGCACCCATTCCGGACTCGAAACGGATACGCAGTATTTT; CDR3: CASTHSGLETDTQYF
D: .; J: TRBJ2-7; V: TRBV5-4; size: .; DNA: TGTGCCAGCAGCTTGGAACCCCCGGCAGGGCGCTACGAGCAGTACTTC; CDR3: CASSLEPPAGRYEQYF
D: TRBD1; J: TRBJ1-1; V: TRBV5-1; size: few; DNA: TGCGCCAGCAGCTTGGAGGGACAGGGGTGGACTGAAGCTTTCTTT; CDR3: CASSLEGQGWTEAFF
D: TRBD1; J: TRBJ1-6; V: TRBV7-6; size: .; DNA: TGTGCCAGCAGCGCAGGGGGATCCTATAATTCACCCCTCCACTTT; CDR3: CASSAGGSYNSPLHF
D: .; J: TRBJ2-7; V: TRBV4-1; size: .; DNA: TGCGCCAGCAGCCAAATTCTGGCAGGGGGGCCCTACGAGCAGTACTTC; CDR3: CASSQILAGGPYEQYF
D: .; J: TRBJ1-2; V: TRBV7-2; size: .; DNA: TGTGCCAGCAGCCCCACGGGAAGACTGGGCTACACCTTC; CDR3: CASSPTGRLGYTF
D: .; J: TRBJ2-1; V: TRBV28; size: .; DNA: TGTGCCAGCAGACTACCCACGGGAGACTACAATGAGCAGTTCTTC; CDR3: CASRLPTGDYNEQFF
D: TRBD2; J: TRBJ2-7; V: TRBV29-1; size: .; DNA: TGCAGCGTTGTGGGTAGCGGGGGGGTCCTCTACGAGCAGTACTTC; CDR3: CSVVGSGGVLYEQYF
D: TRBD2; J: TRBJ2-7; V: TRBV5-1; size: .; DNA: TGCGCCAGCAGCTTGGCCCGACTAGCGGGGGCCTCCTACGAGCAGTACTTC; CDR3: CASSLARLAGASYEQYF
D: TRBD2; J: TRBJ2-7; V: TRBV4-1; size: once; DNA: TGCGCCAGCAGCCAAGAGCTCCTAGCGGGCTTTATTTACGAGCAGTACTTC; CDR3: CASSQELLAGFIYEQYF
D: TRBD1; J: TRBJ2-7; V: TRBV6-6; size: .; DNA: TGTGCCAGCAGCCGCGGACAGGCCTACGAGCAGTACTTC; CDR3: CASSRGQAYEQYF
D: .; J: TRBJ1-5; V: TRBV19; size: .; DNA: TGTGCCAGTACCTTCTCCCCCAACAGGGCTGATCAGCCCCAGCATTTT; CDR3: CASTFSPNRADQPQHF
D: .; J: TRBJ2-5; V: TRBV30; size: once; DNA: TGTGCCTGGAGGGATGCCCAGACAGGCGGAGAGACCCAGTACTTC; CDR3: CAWRDAQTGGETQYF
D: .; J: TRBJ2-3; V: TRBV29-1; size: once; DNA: TGCAGCGTTGCGGGCCTAAAGACGGGGGAAGCCACAGATACGCAGTATTTT; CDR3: CSVAGLKTGEATDTQYF
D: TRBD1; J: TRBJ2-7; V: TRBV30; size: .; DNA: TGTGCCTGGTCAGGACAGGGCCCACGAGAGCAGTACTTC; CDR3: CAWSGQGPREQYF
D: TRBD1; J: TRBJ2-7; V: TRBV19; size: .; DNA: TGTGCCAGTAGTCGGCCGGGACAGGGGGGCAACGAGCAGTACTTC; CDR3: CASSRPGQGGNEQYF
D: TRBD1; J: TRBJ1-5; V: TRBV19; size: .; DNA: TGTGCCAGTAATCTTCTTGACAGGGGTAGGAGCAATCAGCCCCAGCATTTT; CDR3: CASNLLDRGRSNQPQHF
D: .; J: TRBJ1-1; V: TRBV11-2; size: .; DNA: TGTGCCAGCAGCTTAGTCGTGGGGCTTAATGAAGCTTTCTTT; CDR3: CASSLVVGLNEAFF
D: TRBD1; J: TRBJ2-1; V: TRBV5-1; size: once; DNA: TGCGCCAGCAGCGCAGCTTCGACAGGGCCATACAATGAGCAGTTCTTC; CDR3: CASSAASTGPYNEQFF
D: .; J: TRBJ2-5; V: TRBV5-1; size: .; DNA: TGCGCCAGCAGCTTAGCCCCGCGGGAGACCCAGTACTTC; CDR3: CASSLAPRETQYF
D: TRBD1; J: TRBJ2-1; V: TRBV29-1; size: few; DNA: TGCAGCGTTGGGGACAGCCCCAATGAGCAGTTCTTC; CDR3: CSVGDSPNEQFF
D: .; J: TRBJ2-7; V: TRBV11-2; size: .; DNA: TGTGCCAGCAGCTCGGGACACCGCTCCTACGAGCAGTACTTC; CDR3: CASSSGHRSYEQYF
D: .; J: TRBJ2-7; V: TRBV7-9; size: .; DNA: TGTGCCAGCAGTTATGACGGAGGGTACGAGCAGTACTTC; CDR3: CASSYDGGYEQYF
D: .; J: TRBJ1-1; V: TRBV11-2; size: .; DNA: TGTGCCAGCAGCACCAGGGTTGACAACACTGAAGCTTTCTTT; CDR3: CASSTRVDNTEAFF
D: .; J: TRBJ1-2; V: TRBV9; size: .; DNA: TGTGCCAGCAGCGTTCGGGAGGACTATGGCTACACCTTC; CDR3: CASSVREDYGYTF
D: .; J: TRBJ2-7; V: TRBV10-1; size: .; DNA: TGCGCCAGCAGTGAGTACCCCCTTACGACAGAAACCTACGAGCAGTACTTC; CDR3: CASSEYPLTTETYEQYF
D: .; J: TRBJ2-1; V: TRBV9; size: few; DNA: TGTGCCAGCAGCGTAGGCGGGAAATCCTACAATGAGCAGTTCTTC; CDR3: CASSVGGKSYNEQFF
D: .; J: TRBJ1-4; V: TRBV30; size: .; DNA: TGTGCCTGGTCTCGGGGGGAGGGGGGTGAAAAACTGTTTTTT; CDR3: CAWSRGEGGEKLFF
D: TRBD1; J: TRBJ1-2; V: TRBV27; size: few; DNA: TGTGCCAGCAGTTTGGGAGGGACAGGGGGTCGCTACACCTTC; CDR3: CASSLGGTGGRYTF
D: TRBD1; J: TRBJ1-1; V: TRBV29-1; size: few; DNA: TGCAGCACCGGACAGGGAGGAGGGGCTTTCTTT; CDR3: CSTGQGGGAFF
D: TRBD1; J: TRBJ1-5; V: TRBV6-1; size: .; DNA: TGTGCCAGCAGTCTAGGACAGGGGAGCAATCAGCCCCAGCATTTT; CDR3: CASSLGQGSNQPQHF
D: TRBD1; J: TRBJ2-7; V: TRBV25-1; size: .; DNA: TGTGCCAGCAGAGGACAGGGGGTGGACGAGCAGTACTTC; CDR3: CASRGQGVDEQYF
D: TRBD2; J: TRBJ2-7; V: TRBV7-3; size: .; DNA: TGTGCCAGCAGCCCCCGCGGGGGATCCTACGAGCAGTACTTC; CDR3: CASSPRGGSYEQYF
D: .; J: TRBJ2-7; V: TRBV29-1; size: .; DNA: TGCAGCGTGCGGTGGAGCGGGCCTTCCTACGAGCAGTACTTC; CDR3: CSVRWSGPSYEQYF
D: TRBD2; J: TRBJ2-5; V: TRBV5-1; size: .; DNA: TGCGCCAGCAGCTGGGGACTAGCGGGCAACCAAGAGACCCAGTACTTC; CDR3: CASSWGLAGNQETQYF
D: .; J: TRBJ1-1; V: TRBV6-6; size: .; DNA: TGTGCCAGCAGTTCCGGGGGTGGAACTGAAGCTTTCTTT; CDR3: CASSSGGGTEAFF